This T cell receptor beta chain comes out of a study of blood T cell repertoires in COVID-19. Study details: Specimens from acute and convalescent COVID-19 originated in the United States, Italy and Spain.

CDR1 and CDR2 (germline): SEHNR, FQNEAQ (reference sequence). Trimming took 5 bases from V and 3 from J, leaving 16 bases between them. This CDR3 comprises 15 residues. Assay used: immunoSEQ multiplex PCR; TCRdb lists only in-frame clones, some missing. The data contain 150,000 to 200,000 clones, over 65% of them singletons. The TCR originated in a woman of 80 years or more with acute or convalescent COVID-19. The V call is TRBV7-9, the J call TRBJ1-2; D gene ambiguous. Source material: peripheral blood. CDR3 residues: CASSPPVSSDYGYTF. DNA of the CDR3: TGTGCCAGCAGCCCCCCGGTCTCTTCCGACTATGGCTACACCTTC.